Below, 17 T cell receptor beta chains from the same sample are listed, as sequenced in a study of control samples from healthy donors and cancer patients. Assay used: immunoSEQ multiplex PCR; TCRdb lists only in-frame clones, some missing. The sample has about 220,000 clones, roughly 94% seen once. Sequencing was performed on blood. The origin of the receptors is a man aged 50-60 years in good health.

Here the CDR3 reads CASSVGNVVDTIYF. As DNA, the CDR3 is TGTGCCAGCAGCGTAGGGAACGTGGTAGACACCATATATTTT. The chain has TRBV9 and TRBJ1-3, with D uncertain. V gave up 0 bases and J gave up 8 bases, with 12 bases separating them. CDR1 and CDR2 from the germline V gene are SGDLS and YYNGEE. This CDR3 has 14 amino acids. Drawing the rest from reference TRBV9 and TRBJ1-3, the complete variable domain is DSGVTQTPKHLITATGQRVTLRCSPRSGDLSVYWYQQSLDQGLQFLIQYYNGEERAKGNILERFSAQQFPDLHSELNLSSLELGDSALYFCASSVGNVVDTIYFGEGSWLTVV.

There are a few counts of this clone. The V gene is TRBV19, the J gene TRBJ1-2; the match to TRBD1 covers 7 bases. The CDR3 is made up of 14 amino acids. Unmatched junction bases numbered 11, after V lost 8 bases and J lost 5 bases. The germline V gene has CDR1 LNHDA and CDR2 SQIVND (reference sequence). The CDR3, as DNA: TGTGCCAGTTCAGGGGGAAGTATCTCATATGGCTACACCTTC. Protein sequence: CASSGGSISYGYTF.

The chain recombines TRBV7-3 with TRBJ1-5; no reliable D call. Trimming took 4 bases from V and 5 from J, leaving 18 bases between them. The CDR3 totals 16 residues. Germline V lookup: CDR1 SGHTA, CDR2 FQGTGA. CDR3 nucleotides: TGTGCCAGCAGCTCCCACCCGCAGCCTGGGCATCAGCCCCAGCATTTT. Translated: CASSSHPQPGHQPQHF.

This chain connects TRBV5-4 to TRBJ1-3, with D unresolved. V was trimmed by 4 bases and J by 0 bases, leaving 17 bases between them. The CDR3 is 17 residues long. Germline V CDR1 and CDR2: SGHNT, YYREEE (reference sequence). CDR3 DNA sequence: TGTGCCAGCAGCCTTTCCTCGGGGAAACGCTCTGGAAACACCATATATTTT. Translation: CASSLSSGKRSGNTIYF.

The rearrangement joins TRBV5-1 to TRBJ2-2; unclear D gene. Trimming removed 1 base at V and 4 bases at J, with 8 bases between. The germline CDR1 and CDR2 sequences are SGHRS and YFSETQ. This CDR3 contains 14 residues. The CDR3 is CASSLLQLTGELFF. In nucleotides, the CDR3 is TGCGCCAGCAGCTTGCTACAGCTCACCGGGGAGCTGTTTTTT.

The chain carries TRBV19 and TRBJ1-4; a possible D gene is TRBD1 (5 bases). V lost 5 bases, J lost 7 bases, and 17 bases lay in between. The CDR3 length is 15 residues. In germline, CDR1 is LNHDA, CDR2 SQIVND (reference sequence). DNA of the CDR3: TGTGCCAGTAGTCTCCATCACACAGGAGGTGAAAAACTGTTTTTT. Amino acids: CASSLHHTGGEKLFF. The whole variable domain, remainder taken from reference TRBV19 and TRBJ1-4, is DGGITQSPKYLFRKEGQNVTLSCEQNLNHDAMYWYRQDPGQGLRLIYYSQIVNDFQKGDIAEGYSVSREKKESFPLTVTSAQKNPTAFYLCASSLHHTGGEKLFFGSGTQLSVL.

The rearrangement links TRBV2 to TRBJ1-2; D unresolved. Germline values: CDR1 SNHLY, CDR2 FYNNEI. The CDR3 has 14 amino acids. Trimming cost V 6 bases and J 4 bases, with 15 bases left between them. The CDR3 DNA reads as TGTGCCAGCAGCGAGTATGAGGTGGGCTATGGCTACACCTTC. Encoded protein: CASSEYEVGYGYTF.

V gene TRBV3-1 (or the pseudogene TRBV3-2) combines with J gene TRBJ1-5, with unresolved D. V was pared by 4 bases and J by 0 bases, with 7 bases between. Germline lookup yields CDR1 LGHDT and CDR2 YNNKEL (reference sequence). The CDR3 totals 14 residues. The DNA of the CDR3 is TGTGCCAGCAGCCTATCTAATAGCAATCAGCCCCAGCATTTT. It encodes CASSLSNSNQPQHF.

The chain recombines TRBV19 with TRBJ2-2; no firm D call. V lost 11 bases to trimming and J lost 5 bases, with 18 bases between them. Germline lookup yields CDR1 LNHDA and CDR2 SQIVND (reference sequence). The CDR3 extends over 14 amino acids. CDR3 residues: CAVKTELRTGELFF. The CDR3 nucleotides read TGTGCCGTAAAAACGGAACTTCGTACCGGGGAGCTGTTTTTT.

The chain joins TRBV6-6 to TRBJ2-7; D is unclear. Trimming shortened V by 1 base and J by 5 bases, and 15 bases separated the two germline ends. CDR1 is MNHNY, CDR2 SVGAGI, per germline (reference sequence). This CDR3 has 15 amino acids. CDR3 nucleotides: TGTGCCAGCAGTTACTATACCCAAGGAAATAACGAGCAGTACTTC. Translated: CASSYYTQGNNEQYF.

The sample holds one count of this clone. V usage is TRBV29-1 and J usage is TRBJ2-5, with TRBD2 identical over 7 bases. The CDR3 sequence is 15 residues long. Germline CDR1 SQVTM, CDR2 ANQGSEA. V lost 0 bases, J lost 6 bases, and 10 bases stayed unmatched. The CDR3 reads CSVEDGTTRLKTQYF. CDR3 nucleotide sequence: TGCAGCGTTGAAGACGGGACTACTCGCTTAAAGACCCAGTACTTC.

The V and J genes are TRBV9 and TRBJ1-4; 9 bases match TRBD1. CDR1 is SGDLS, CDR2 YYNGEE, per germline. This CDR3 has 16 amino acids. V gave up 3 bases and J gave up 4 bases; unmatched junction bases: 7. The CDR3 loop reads CASSARGTGLNEKLFF. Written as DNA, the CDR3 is TGTGCCAGCAGCGCCCGAGGGACAGGGCTTAATGAAAAACTGTTTTTT. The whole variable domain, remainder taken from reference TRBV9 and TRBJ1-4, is DSGVTQTPKHLITATGQRVTLRCSPRSGDLSVYWYQQSLDQGLQFLIQYYNGEERAKGNILERFSAQQFPDLHSELNLSSLELGDSALYFCASSARGTGLNEKLFFGSGTQLSVL.

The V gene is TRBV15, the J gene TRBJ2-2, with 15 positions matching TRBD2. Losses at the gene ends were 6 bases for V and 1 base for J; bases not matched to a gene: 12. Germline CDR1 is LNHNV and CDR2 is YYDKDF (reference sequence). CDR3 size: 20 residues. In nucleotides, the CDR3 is TGTGCCACCAGGGCCCGGACTAGCGGGGGGGAACGATGGAACACCGGGGAGCTGTTTTTT. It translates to CATRARTSGGERWNTGELFF.

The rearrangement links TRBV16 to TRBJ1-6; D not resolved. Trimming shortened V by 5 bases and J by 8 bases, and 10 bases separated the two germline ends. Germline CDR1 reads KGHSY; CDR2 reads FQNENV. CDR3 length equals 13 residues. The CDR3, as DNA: TGTGCCAGCAGCGGCTCACGGGATTCACCCCTCCACTTT. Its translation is CASSGSRDSPLHF.

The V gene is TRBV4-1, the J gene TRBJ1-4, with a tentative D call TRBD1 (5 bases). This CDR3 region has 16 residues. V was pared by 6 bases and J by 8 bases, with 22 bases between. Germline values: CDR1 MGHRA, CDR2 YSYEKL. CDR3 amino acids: CASRLFPGPTGEKLFF. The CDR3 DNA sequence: TGCGCCAGCAGACTTTTCCCGGGGCCTACGGGAGAAAAACTGTTTTTT.

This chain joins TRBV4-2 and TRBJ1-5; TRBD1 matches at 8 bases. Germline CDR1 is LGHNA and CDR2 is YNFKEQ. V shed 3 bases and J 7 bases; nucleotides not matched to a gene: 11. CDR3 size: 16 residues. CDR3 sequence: CASSQGPRGLGQPQHF. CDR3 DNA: TGTGCCAGCAGCCAGGGACCCAGGGGGCTCGGGCAGCCCCAGCATTTT.

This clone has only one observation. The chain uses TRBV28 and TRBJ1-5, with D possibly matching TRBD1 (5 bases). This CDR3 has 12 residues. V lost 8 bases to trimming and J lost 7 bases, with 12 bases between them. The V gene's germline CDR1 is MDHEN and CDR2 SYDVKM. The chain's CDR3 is CASGRGFQPQHF. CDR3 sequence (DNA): TGTGCCAGCGGTAGGGGCTTCCAGCCCCAGCATTTT.